Sequencing of this T cell receptor beta chain was carried out in a study of CD8 T cells in ankylosing spondylitis. Study outcomes and limitations: Within matched ankylosing spondylitis synovial fluid, disease-linked clones were reportedly significantly enriched. A motif in TCR beta, a set of seven to nine highly homologous variants, appeared characteristic of ankylosing spondylitis blood. Disease-associated clones were CD8+ and fairly uncommon in peripheral blood.

A quantitative 5'-RACE method, one with molecular barcodes, was used to make TCR beta libraries. TCRdb used MiXCR to reprocess the 5' RACE reads, holding one entry per CDR3 protein. The sample includes around 890,000 distinct CDR3 sequences, approximately 12% of them seen just once. This clonotype showed up just a few times. Its antigen is currently unknown. Per germline, CDR1 SGHDT and CDR2 YYEEEE. V was pared by 4 bases and J by 1 base, with 12 bases between. This CDR3 has 15 amino acids. The clonotype originates from a male donor with ankylosing spondylitis. V is TRBV5-6 and J is TRBJ2-4; maybe TRBD2 (5 bases). Material for sequencing was blood, either unsorted or a sorted T cell fraction (not recorded which). CDR3 in DNA: TGTGCCAGCAGCAGAAGATGGGAGGCCAAAAACATTCAGTACTTC. Translating gives CASSRRWEAKNIQYF. The entire variable domain, with the rest obtained from reference TRBV5-6 and TRBJ2-4, is as follows: DAGVTQSPTHLIKTRGQQVTLRCSPKSGHDTVSWYQQALGQGPQFIFQYYEEEERQRGNFPDRFSGHQFPNYSSELNVNALLLGDSALYLCASSRRWEAKNIQYFGAGTRLSVL.